This T cell receptor beta chain was captured in a study of CD8+ T cells in alopecia areata. Overall study context: Disease severity was quantified as SALT score of affected scalp area.

Reverse transcription of extracted RNA yielded cDNA, which provided the sequencing template. TCRdb keeps only in-frame clones here, not all; method: immunoSEQ multiplex PCR. Here the sample spans roughly 230,000 clones, about 40% being singletons. This clone came up a few times. What it binds is unknown. Germline assignment: CDR1 SQVTM and CDR2 ANQGSEA. The CDR3 contains 13 residues. V lost 7 bases and J 1 base, leaving 13 bases between the germline ends. Study-wide points: Higher clonality was seen in lesional scalp than in normal scalp, especially in alopecia totalis/universalis. Sequenced scalp T cells also include alphabeta T cells resident in normal skin.

Treatment noted: oral pan-JAK inhibitor, 5-10 mg twice daily. Sorted out of PBMCs were CD4+ T cells and CD8+ T cells. The clonotype was recovered from a human donor with alopecia areata. V and J are TRBV29-1 and TRBJ1-1; tentatively, D is TRBD1 (5 bases). The sample consisted of CD4+ T cells sorted from blood, taken at roughly week 36, from a patient treated with tofacitinib. The CDR3 loop is CSAGRGQNTEAFF. The CDR3 region has the DNA TGCAGCGCCGGGAGGGGCCAGAACACTGAAGCTTTCTTT.